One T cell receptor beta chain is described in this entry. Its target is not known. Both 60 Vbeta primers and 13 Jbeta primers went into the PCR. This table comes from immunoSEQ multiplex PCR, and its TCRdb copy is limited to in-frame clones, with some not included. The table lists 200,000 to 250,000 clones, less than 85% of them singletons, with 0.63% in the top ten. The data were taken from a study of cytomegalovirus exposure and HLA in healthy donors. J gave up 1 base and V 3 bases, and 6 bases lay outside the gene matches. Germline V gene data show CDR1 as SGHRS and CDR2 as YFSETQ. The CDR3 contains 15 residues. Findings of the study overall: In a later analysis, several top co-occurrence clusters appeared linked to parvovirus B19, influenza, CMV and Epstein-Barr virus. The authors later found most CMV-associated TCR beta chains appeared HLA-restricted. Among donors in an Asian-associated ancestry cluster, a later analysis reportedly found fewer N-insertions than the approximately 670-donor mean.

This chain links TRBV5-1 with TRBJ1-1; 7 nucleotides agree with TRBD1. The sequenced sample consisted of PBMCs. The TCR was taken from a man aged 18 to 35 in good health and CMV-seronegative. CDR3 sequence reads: CASSSEGAANTEAFF. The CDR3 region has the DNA TGCGCCAGCAGCTCCGAGGGGGCTGCGAACACTGAAGCTTTCTTT.